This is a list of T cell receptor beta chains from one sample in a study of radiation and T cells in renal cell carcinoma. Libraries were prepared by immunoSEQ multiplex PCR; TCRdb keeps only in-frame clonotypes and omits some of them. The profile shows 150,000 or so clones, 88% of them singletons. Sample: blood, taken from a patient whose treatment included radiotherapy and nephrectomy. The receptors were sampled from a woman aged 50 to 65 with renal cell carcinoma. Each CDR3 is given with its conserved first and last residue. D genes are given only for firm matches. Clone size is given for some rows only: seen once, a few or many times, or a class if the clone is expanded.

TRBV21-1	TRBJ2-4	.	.	TGTGCCAGCAGCGCTAGACAGGGACGAGCCAAAAACATTCAGTACTTC	CASSARQGRAKNIQYF
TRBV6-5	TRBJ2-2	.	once	TGTGCCAGCAGTTACGTACAACCAACGAACACCGGGGAGCTGTTTTTT	CASSYVQPTNTGELFF
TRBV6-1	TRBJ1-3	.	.	TGTGCCAGCAGTGATCGGCGGTCCTCTGGAAACACCATATATTTT	CASSDRRSSGNTIYF
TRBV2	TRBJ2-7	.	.	TGTGCCAGCAGTGAACTTTTGGGGATCTACGAGCAGTACTTC	CASSELLGIYEQYF
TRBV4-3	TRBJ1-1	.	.	TGCGCCAGCAGCTATAACGGAGGGTTCACTGAAGCTTTCTTT	CASSYNGGFTEAFF
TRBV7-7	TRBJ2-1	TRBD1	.	TGTGCTAGCAGCTTAAACAGGGGGCCGAGTGAGCAGTTCTTC	CASSLNRGPSEQFF
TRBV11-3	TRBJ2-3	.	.	TGTGCCAGCAGCTTAGATCGTGGGAGCACAGATACGCAGTATTTT	CASSLDRGSTDTQYF
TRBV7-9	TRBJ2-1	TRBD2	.	TGTGCCAGCAGCTTAGGGCGGGGGGCCTTCGTTGAGCAGTTCTTC	CASSLGRGAFVEQFF
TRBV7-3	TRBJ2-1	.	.	TGTGCCAGCAGCTTAAACAGAAATGAGCAGTTCTTC	CASSLNRNEQFF
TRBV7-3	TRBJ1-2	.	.	TGTGCCAGCAGCTTATTTCCAGGTTCCTATGGCTACACCTTC	CASSLFPGSYGYTF
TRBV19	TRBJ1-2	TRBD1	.	TGTGCCAGTAGTGTCGCCGGACAGGCTTATGGCTACACCTTC	CASSVAGQAYGYTF
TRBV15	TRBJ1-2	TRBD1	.	TGTGCCACCAGCAGCGAGCCACAGGGGCTTCGTGGCTACACCTTC	CATSSEPQGLRGYTF
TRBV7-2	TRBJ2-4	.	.	TGTGCCAGCAGCTTTAGGGTGAGGGGGGAGGAGTACTTC	CASSFRVRGEEYF
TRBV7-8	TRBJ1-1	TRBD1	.	TGTGCCAGCAGCTCAACGAGGACAGGGGACCCCCTCGGAGCTTTCTTT	CASSSTRTGDPLGAFF
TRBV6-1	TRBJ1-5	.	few	TGTGCCAGCAGTGAAGACAGACTAGGGATGGGACAGCCCCAGCATTTT	CASSEDRLGMGQPQHF
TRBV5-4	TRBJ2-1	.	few	TGTGCCAGCAGCTTTAGTTACAATGAGCAGTTCTTC	CASSFSYNEQFF
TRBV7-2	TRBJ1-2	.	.	TGTGCCAGCAGCTTAAGTGGCGGCAGCCATTATGGCTACACCTTC	CASSLSGGSHYGYTF
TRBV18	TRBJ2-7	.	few	TGTGCCAGCTCACCACCAAATTCTTACTACGAGCAGTACTTC	CASSPPNSYYEQYF
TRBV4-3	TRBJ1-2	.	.	TGCGCCAGCAGCCCGACCGGAATAAGCTATGGCTACACCTTC	CASSPTGISYGYTF
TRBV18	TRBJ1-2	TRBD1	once	TGTGCCAGCTCATCTGGACAGGGTGGCTACACCTTC	CASSSGQGGYTF
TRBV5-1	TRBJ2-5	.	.	TGCGCCAGCAGCTTGGGGTCAGTTGAGGAGACCCAGTACTTC	CASSLGSVEETQYF
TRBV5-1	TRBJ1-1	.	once	TGCGCCAGCAGCTTGGATCGGGACACTGAAGCTTTCTTT	CASSLDRDTEAFF
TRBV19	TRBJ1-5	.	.	TGTGCCAGTAGTATGGGCGAGCAGGTCTGGCAGCCCCAGCATTTT	CASSMGEQVWQPQHF
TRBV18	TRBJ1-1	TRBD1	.	TGTGCCAGCTCACCGGACAGGGAAACTGAAGCTTTCTTT	CASSPDRETEAFF
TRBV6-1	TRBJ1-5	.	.	TGTGCCAGCAGTCTGACGGATTATAGCAATCAGCCCCAGCATTTT	CASSLTDYSNQPQHF
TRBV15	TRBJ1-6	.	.	TGTGCCACCAGGCTCGGGGATTCACCCCTCCACTTT	CATRLGDSPLHF
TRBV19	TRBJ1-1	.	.	TGTGCCAGTAGTTTCTCGTCGAACACTGAAGCTTTCTTT	CASSFSSNTEAFF
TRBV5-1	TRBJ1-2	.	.	TGCGCCAGCAGCTCGCAGGGGTTGGGGAACTATGGCTACACCTTC	CASSSQGLGNYGYTF